This T cell receptor (beta chain) was profiled in a study of Graves' ophthalmopathy and Graves' hyperthyroidism. On the study more broadly: Peripheral blood was obtained at first diagnosis, ahead of any treatment.

The CDR3 is 17 residues long. Per the germline V gene, CDR1 is KGHDR and CDR2 is SFDVKD. V shed 6 bases, J shed 0 bases, and the junction held 8 bases outside the gene matches. Certain patients were not enrolled. These were patients with other autoimmune diseases, uncontrolled infections, pregnancy or lactation. Clinical symptoms, serum thyroxine, TRAb, thyroid ultrasound and orbital computed tomography determined diagnosis. Amplifying from RNA transcripts, the study obtained TCR beta CDR3 regions. First-round RT-PCR used HTBI primers; second-round multiplex PCR followed. MiXCR, applied by TCRdb to the multiplex PCR reads, yields one record per CDR3 protein. The table shows about 740,000 distinct CDR3 sequences, with roughly 41% occurring only once. Regarding this clonotype: Antigen unknown.

Study-level points and caveats: Distinction of ophthalmopathy from stable hyperthyroidism by a 13-signature model reached 85% to 90% sensitivity and 81.08% specificity.

This receptor was obtained from an adult man with Graves' ophthalmopathy. The J gene is TRBJ2-2, the V gene TRBV24-1; 8 bases fit TRBD2. The sample consisted of peripheral blood. The CDR3 nucleotides read TGTGCCACCAGTCAGACTAGCGTGCAAACGAACACCGGGGAGCTGTTTTTT. As protein: CATSQTSVQTNTGELFF.